This TCR beta chain originates from a study of sequential checkpoint blockade in melanoma. About the study: Randomization was 1:1 between first-line nivolumab→ipilimumab and ipilimumab→nivolumab. Maintenance nivolumab came after either treatment sequence.

Documented treatment: randomized to nivolumab then ipilimumab (arm A) or the reverse (arm B). Sorted cells were live CD3+CD8+, lacking CD19 and CD56, from PBMCs. Sequenced by immunoSEQ multiplex PCR; TCRdb stores in-frame clones only, minus some. The sample has under 20,000 clones, around 83% seen once. CDR1 LNHDA and CDR2 SQIVND come from the germline V gene (reference sequence). This CDR3 has 14 residues. V gave up 3 bases and J gave up 5 bases, with 10 bases separating them. V usage is TRBV19 and J usage is TRBJ1-4, with D uncertain. The TCR originated in a human donor with melanoma. The sequencing used CD8+ T cells sorted from blood (inferred from file names), collected from a patient given nivolumab and ipilimumab in sequence. The CDR3: CASSIRLGNEKLFF. The CDR3 DNA follows: TGTGCCAGTAGTATTCGTCTGGGCAATGAAAAACTGTTTTTT.